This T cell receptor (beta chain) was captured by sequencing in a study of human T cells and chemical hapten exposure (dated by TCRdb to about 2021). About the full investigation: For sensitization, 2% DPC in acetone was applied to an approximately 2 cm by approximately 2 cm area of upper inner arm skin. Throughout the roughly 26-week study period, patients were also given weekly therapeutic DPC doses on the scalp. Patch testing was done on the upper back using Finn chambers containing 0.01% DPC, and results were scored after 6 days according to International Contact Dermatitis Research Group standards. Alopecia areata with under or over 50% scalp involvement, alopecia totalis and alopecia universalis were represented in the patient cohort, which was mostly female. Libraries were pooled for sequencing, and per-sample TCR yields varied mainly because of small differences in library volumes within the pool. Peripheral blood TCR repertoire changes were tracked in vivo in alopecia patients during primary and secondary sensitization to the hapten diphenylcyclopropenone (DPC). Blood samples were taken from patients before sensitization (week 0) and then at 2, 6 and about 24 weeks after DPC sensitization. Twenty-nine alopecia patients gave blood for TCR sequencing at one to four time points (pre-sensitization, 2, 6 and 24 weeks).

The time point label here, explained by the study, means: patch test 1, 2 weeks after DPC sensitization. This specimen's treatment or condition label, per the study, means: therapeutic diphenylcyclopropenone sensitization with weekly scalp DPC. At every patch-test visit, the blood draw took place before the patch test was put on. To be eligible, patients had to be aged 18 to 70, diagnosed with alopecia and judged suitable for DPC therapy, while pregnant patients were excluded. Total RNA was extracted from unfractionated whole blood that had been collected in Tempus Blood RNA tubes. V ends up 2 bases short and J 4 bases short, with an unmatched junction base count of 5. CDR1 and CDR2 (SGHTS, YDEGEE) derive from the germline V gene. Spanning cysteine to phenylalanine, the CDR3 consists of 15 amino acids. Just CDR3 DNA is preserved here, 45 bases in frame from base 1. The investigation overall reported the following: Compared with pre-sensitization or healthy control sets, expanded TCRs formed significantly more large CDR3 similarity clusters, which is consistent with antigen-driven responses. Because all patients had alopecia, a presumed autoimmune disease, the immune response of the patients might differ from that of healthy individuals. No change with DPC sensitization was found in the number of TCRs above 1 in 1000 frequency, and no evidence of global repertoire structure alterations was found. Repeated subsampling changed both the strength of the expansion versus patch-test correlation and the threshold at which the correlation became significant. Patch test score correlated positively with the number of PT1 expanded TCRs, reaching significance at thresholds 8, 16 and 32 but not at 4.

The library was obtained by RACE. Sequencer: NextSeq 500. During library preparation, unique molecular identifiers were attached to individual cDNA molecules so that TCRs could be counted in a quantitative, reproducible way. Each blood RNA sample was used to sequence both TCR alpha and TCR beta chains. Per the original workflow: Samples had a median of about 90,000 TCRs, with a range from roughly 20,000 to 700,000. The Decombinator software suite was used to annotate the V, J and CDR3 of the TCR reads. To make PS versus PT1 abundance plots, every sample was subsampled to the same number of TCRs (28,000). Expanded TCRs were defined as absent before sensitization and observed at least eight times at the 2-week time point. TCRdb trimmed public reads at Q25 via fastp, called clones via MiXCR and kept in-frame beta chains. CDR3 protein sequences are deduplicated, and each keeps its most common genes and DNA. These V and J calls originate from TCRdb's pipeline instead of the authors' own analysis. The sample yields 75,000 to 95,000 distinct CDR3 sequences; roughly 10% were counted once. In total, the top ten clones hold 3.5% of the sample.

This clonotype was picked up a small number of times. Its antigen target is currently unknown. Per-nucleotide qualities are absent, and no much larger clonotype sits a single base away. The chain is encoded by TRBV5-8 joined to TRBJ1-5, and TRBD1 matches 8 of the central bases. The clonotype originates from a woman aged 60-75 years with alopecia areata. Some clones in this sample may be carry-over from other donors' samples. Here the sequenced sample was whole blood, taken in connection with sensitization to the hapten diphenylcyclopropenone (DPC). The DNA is TGTGCCAGCAGCTTTCATCAGGGGGCTAATCAGCCCCAGCATTTT. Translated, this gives CASSFHQGANQPQHF.